The text below deals with one TCR beta chain. As yet, its antigen is unknown. The germline V gene has CDR1 MNHNS and CDR2 SASEGT. V dropped 1 base and J dropped 0 bases, with 13 bases sitting between them. The length of the CDR3 is 16 residues. These data originate in a study of somatic mutations in cytotoxic T cells in rheumatoid arthritis. Study-wide context: Sorting by flow gave nearly 100% purity for some V beta antibody-stained T-cell populations, including V beta1+ cells sequenced for TCRB. Study findings and constraints: About an eighth of the roughly 65 patients had a largest CD8+ clone above 20% of CD8+ cells. Increasing age coincided with elevated CD8+ clonality among rheumatoid arthritis patients, though not among healthy controls.

Using immunoSEQ multiplex PCR, the repertoire was profiled, and TCRdb retains in-frame clones only, with some absent. Altogether some 19,000 clones are present, about 83% being singletons, with the ten largest covering over 9.5%. The material sequenced was CD8+ T cells sorted from blood. V usage is TRBV6-1 and J usage is TRBJ2-7, with a possible D match to TRBD1 (8 bases). This TCR came from a man aged 18 to 29 with rheumatoid arthritis. The CDR3 spells CASSEDRGGSSYEQYF. The CDR3 coding sequence is TGTGCCAGCAGTGAAGACAGGGGGGGGTCCTCCTACGAGCAGTACTTC.